These T cell receptor beta chains were read from a single sample in a study of blood T cell repertoires in COVID-19. Generated by immunoSEQ multiplex PCR, the TCRdb table keeps only in-frame clones and is missing some. The repertoire holds around 330,000 clones, with 75% to 90% as singletons. Sequenced material: PBMCs or T cells enriched from blood (not recorded which). The receptors were sampled from a woman aged 40 to 49 who had recovered from COVID-19. Both conserved end residues are part of each CDR3. Fields, in order: J gene, V gene, CDR3 protein.

j_call: TRBJ1-1; v_call: TRBV7-8; cdr3_aa: CASSPRWNTEAFF
j_call: TRBJ2-7; v_call: TRBV10-3; cdr3_aa: CAISGTDYEQYF
j_call: TRBJ1-5; v_call: TRBV15; cdr3_aa: CATSPTGPRLPQHF
j_call: TRBJ2-3; v_call: TRBV7-9; cdr3_aa: CASSPSRQGTDTQYF
j_call: TRBJ2-7; v_call: TRBV5-1; cdr3_aa: CASSLGQGAVYEQYF
j_call: TRBJ2-3; v_call: TRBV7-3; cdr3_aa: CASSSGLAGAGTDTQYF
j_call: TRBJ2-1; v_call: TRBV14; cdr3_aa: CASSRSGLVNEQFF
j_call: TRBJ2-1; v_call: TRBV3-1/TRBV3-2; cdr3_aa: CASSQDPGYRYNEQFF
j_call: TRBJ2-7; v_call: TRBV29-1; cdr3_aa: CSVEDDSSYEQYF
j_call: TRBJ2-7; v_call: TRBV30; cdr3_aa: CAWTGSGGDEQYF
j_call: TRBJ1-2; v_call: TRBV21-1; cdr3_aa: CASSRGANYGYTF
j_call: TRBJ2-7; v_call: TRBV5-8; cdr3_aa: CASSFTSSHEQYF
j_call: TRBJ1-4; v_call: TRBV7-2; cdr3_aa: CASSSPTGKSEKLFF
j_call: TRBJ1-1; v_call: TRBV6-2/TRBV6-3; cdr3_aa: CASSYSTGTTEAFF
j_call: TRBJ2-7; v_call: TRBV10-3; cdr3_aa: CAIASGGGYEQYF
j_call: TRBJ2-4; v_call: TRBV10-3; cdr3_aa: CAISVLAVAKNIQYF
j_call: TRBJ2-7; v_call: TRBV2; cdr3_aa: CASSAGGRYEQYF